This T cell receptor (beta chain) was recorded in a study of shared clonotypes between healthy human individuals (dated by TCRdb to 2018 to 2021). About the study as a whole: The cohort included three men and two women between 18 and 49 years of age. Per donor, three plates each were used for CD4 naive and CD4 memory, two for CD8 naive, and one for CD8 memory. To estimate repertoire size and how much clonotype sharing occurs between individuals, the study deeply sequenced the blood TCR repertoires of several healthy adults. Different laboratories and diverse techniques were used to prepare libraries and sequence TCR repertoires, to increase sequencing depth and limit assay-specific biases. Per donor, leukapheresis produced somewhere between about 0.9 and 10 billion PBMCs.

Donors were healthy HIV-negative adults with no recently reported acute infections or vaccinations. All donors were Caucasian adults living in Nashville, Tennessee, USA. CD4+ T cells were enriched by magnetic negative selection, after which naive cells were positively selected on CD45RA and the negative fraction was taken as the memory subset. Blood was collected by leukapheresis, and PBMCs were isolated by Ficoll-Histopaque density gradient centrifugation and then cryopreserved in liquid nitrogen vapor phase. Analytical flow cytometry was used to check the purity and quantity of each magnetically sorted T cell population. From each sorted fraction, genomic DNA was isolated and quantified by UV absorbance on a Nanodrop 2000c. Worth noting for this clone: The antigen it recognizes is unknown. Base qualities are not at hand, and no much larger clone is one base apart.

Study-wide findings and limitations: Sampling was restricted to blood, and TCR repertoires in tissue are likely to differ from TCR repertoires in blood. Because the study included a small number of donors, the genetic and exposure-history diversity represented was limited. Naive subsets generally had larger estimated clonotype richness than memory subsets. Across a few donors, approximately 5% of naive CD4, over 3% of naive CD8, approximately 2.5% of memory CD4, and roughly 0.4% of memory CD8 clonotypes were shared. Rarefaction of sorted-subset datasets indicated incomplete sequencing despite the large sequencing depth. Compared with non-shared clonotypes, the clonotypes found in all four sorted-subset donors had higher generation probabilities. Pairwise subsampling led to the expectation that sequencing depth would affect the degree of clonotype sharing among donors.

Using the deep immunoSEQ assay, TCR CDR3 regions were amplified from genomic DNA by multiplex PCR. For each cell subset, the extracted genomic DNA was distributed evenly across all wells of several immunoSEQ 96-well plates, and each plate served as one replicate. For sorted subsets, roughly 0.2 ug genomic DNA, equal to about 30,000 T cell genomes, was loaded into each replicate PCR. Purified libraries were measured with a Qubit 3.0 fluorometer, size-checked on a Bioanalyzer 2100, and measured again with the KAPA Library Quantification kit. Each immunoSEQ 96-well plate was sequenced on its own single-read 150-cycle Illumina NextSeq 550 flow cell. In the authors' own workflow: Because the immunoSEQ output held only junctional sequences and lacked quality scores, the filtering could not match the filtering applied to full-length reads. To assign V/J genes and CDR3, sequences were annotated against IMGT germline references using PyIR, a Python wrapper for IgBLAST v1.9. Reads were filtered out if the reads had weak V/J assignments (E-value above 1e-6), no CDR3, stop codons, out-of-frame junctions, or ambiguous translated residues. V3J clonotypes were defined as sequences sharing an identical inferred V gene, J gene, and CDR3 amino acid sequence. Percentage overlap between repertoires was calculated by dividing the number of shared unique clonotypes by the size of the smaller repertoire. Repertoire richness was assessed with RTK rarefaction, the Chao1 estimator, and Recon v2.1 estimates of unobserved clonotypes. Generation probabilities were computed with OLGA for all TCRbeta clonotypes obtained by the gDNA method from a handful of donors. The table comes from immuneACCESS by way of TCRdb, which keeps in-frame sequences with V and J called. Part of the clones is missing from these tables; in studies checked, under half for an unresolved V gene and the rest for unknown reasons. V and J calls and clone size are those listed in that table; D and trimming were worked out from the DNA. For this sample the table gives roughly 650,000 clones, of which around 97% were detected only once. About 0.057% of the sample is taken by the ten largest.

Sample: naive CD4+ T cells sorted from blood. The cell subset or site label of this sample denotes: CD45RA+ positively selected. The TCR sequence derives from a woman in her thirties in good health.

The CDR3 here reads CASSQDPGRSGYTF. The nucleotide sequence reads as follows: TGCGCCAGCAGCCAAGATCCCGGACGGTCCGGCTACACCTTC. The sequence joins TRBV4-1 to TRBJ1-2, with the D gene call left open. The CDR3, from cysteine to phenylalanine, totals 14 residues. Only the CDR3 portion is preserved as DNA: 42 bases, with reading frame beginning at the first base. A distance of 13 bases separates the germline ends of V and J, which lose 0 bases and 8 bases respectively. Per the germline V gene, MGHRA is the CDR1 and YSYEKL is the CDR2.